This T cell receptor (beta chain) is from a study of control samples from healthy donors and cancer patients. Method: immunoSEQ multiplex PCR; TCRdb's copy keeps in-frame clones and lacks some. The sample yields 20,000 to 25,000 clones, more than 75% seen once. The CDR3 covers 12 residues. V lost 2 bases and J lost 6, with 8 bases in between. The germline gives CDR1 GTSNPN, CDR2 SVGIG (reference sequence). V is TRBV30 and J is TRBJ2-1; D unresolved. This receptor was identified in a woman aged 60-75 years with head and neck cancer. The sample taken for sequencing was PBMCs. DNA for the CDR3: TGTGCCTGGAGTCCGGACGCCAATGAGCAGTTCTTC. It encodes CAWSPDANEQFF.